The 12 T cell receptor beta chains below come from one sample, sequenced in a study of T cells in Graves' hyperthyroidism and ophthalmopathy. TCR beta CDR3 regions were amplified from RNA. The HTBI primer set served for first-round RT-PCR of the TCR CDR3. MiXCR, applied by TCRdb to the multiplex PCR reads, yields one record per CDR3 protein. The repertoire holds about 59,000 distinct CDR3 sequences, 53% seen once, with 3.3% in the top ten. The material sequenced was blood. These receptor sequences come from a woman aged 60 to 75 with Graves' ophthalmopathy.

The genes are TRBV2 and TRBJ2-1; D remains unclear. The germline V gene has CDR1 SNHLY and CDR2 FYNNEI. V was clipped by 4 bases and J by 3 bases, with 4 bases between them. CDR3 length: 12 residues. CDR3 sequence: CASSVDYNEQFF. DNA for the CDR3: TGTGCCAGCAGTGTGGACTACAATGAGCAGTTCTTC.

This clonotype was picked up many times. The chain joins TRBV6-2 or TRBV6-3 to TRBJ2-5, with TRBD2 as a possible D gene (5 bases). Between the trimmed V and J ends, which lost 5 bases and 5 bases, there was a span of 12 bases. This CDR3 has 13 residues. Per the germline V gene, CDR1 is MNHEY and CDR2 is SVGEGT. The CDR3 region is CASSELVPETQYF. DNA for the CDR3: TGTGCCAGCAGTGAACTAGTTCCCGAGACCCAGTACTTC.

The V and J genes are TRBV6-5 and TRBJ2-1; unclear D gene. CDR1 is MNHEY and CDR2 is SVGAGI in the germline V gene. V shed 6 bases and J shed 3 bases, with 12 bases lying between them. This CDR3 has 14 amino acids. This chain's CDR3 is CASRDRAFYNEQFF. The DNA for the CDR3 is TGTGCCAGCAGAGACCGGGCCTTCTACAATGAGCAGTTCTTC.

This clonotype was recorded many times. The gene calls are TRBV27 and TRBJ1-5, with 7 bases that match TRBD1. The CDR3 runs 14 residues. J gave up 4 bases and V 5 bases, and 5 bases lay outside the gene matches. Germline V gene sequence: CDR1 MNHEY, CDR2 SMNVEV (reference sequence). CDR3 nucleotides: TGTGCCAGCAGTCGACAGGGTATAAATCAGCCCCAGCATTTT. Its translation is CASSRQGINQPQHF.

The sample holds many counts of this clonotype. V is TRBV11-2 and J is TRBJ2-7; 12 nucleotides match TRBD1. V was pared by 0 bases and J by 4 bases, with 7 bases of the junction left unmatched. Looked up from germline, CDR1 is SGHAT and CDR2 is FQNNGV. The length of the CDR3 is 17 residues. The CDR3 region is CASSLDLGTGGIYEQYF. DNA of the CDR3: TGTGCCAGCAGCTTAGATCTCGGGACAGGGGGCATATACGAGCAGTACTTC. The complete variable domain, with remaining parts taken from reference TRBV11-2 and TRBJ2-7, reads EAGVAQSPRYKIIEKRQSVAFWCNPISGHATLYWYQQILGQGPKLLIQFQNNGVVDDSQLPKDRFSAERLKGVDSTLKIQPAKLEDSAVYLCASSLDLGTGGIYEQYFGPGTRLTVT.

The gene calls are TRBV5-1 and TRBJ1-6; 9 positions match TRBD1. There are 16 residues in the CDR3. With 3 bases clipped from V and 8 bases from J, the junction kept 9 bases outside the gene matches. The V gene's germline CDR1 is SGHRS and CDR2 YFSETQ. CDR3 sequence (DNA): TGCGCCAGCAGCTCCCATGGACAGGGGATCTATTCACCCCTCCACTTT. This gives the protein CASSSHGQGIYSPLHF. The whole variable domain, filled in from reference TRBV5-1 and TRBJ1-6, reads KAGVTQTPRYLIKTRGQQVTLSCSPISGHRSVSWYQQTPGQGLQFLFEYFSETQRNKGNFPGRFSGRQFSNSRSEMNVSTLELGDSALYLCASSSHGQGIYSPLHFGNGTRLTVT.

In this sample, this clonotype turned up many times. This may be a read error, as it is one base from a much larger clone. V usage is TRBV5-1 and J usage is TRBJ2-7; TRBD2 aligns across 14 bases. The length of the CDR3 is 18 residues. V shed 4 bases and J 2 bases; nucleotides not matched to a gene: 11. From germline, CDR1 is SGHRS and CDR2 YFSETQ. CDR3 region: CASSQVGLAGGKAYEQYF. The CDR3 DNA follows: TGCGCCAGCAGCCAAGTAGGACTAGCGGGGGGTAAAGCCTACGAGCAGTACTTC. Supplemented by reference TRBV5-1 and TRBJ2-7, the full variable domain reads KAGVTQTPRYLIKTRGQQVTLSCSPISGHRSVSWYQQTPGQGLQFLFEYFSETQRNKGNFPGRFSGRQFSNSRSEMNVSTLELGDSALYLCASSQVGLAGGKAYEQYFGPGTRLTVT.

Remarks on this clonotype: The final CDR3 position lacks the conserved phenylalanine or tryptophan, pointing to a likely read error. The chain recombines TRBV3-1 with TRBJ2-1; D call uncertain. CDR1 and CDR2 (germline): LGHDT, YNNKEL (reference sequence). The CDR3 length is 16 residues. Trimming took 1 base from V and 7 from J, leaving 17 bases between them. As DNA, the CDR3 is TGTGCCAGCAGCCAAGGGCGGTTAAGCGAGGTTAATGAGCAGTTCTAC. This codes for CASSQGRLSEVNEQFY.

This clonotype has at least ten counts. The gene calls are TRBV2 and TRBJ2-7; TRBD2 agrees at 7 bases. The length of the CDR3 is 13 residues. J gave up 6 bases and V 6 bases, and 8 bases lay outside the gene matches. Germline CDR1 and CDR2: SNHLY and FYNNEI. The CDR3 DNA reads as TGTGCCAGCAGCCCCGAGGGAGGGTCCGAGCAGTACTTC. Translated, it gives CASSPEGGSEQYF.

This clonotype was counted many times. The chain couples TRBV7-3 to TRBJ2-1; the match to TRBD2 covers 9 bases. The CDR3 runs 15 residues. The germline gives CDR1 SGHTA, CDR2 FQGTGA. Trimming took 5 bases from V and 4 from J; bases not matched to a gene: 6. CDR3 nucleotides: TGTGCCAGCAGCCACCTAGCGGGACCTTACAATGAGCAGTTCTTC. Translated, it gives CASSHLAGPYNEQFF.

This clonotype came up many times. The chain is built from TRBV4-1 and TRBJ2-7; either TRBD1 or TRBD2 may fit D (5 bases each). In germline, CDR1 is MGHRA, CDR2 YSYEKL. Deletions cut 4 bases from V and 3 bases from J, with 19 bases between. The CDR3 runs to 16 residues. The CDR3 region is CASSPLGRSGRYEQYF. As DNA, the CDR3 is TGCGCCAGCAGCCCACTCGGTCGGTCGGGGCGCTACGAGCAGTACTTC.

V gene TRBV5-1 combines with J gene TRBJ2-7; 10 nucleotides align to TRBD2. CDR3 length equals 15 residues. The germline V gene has CDR1 SGHRS and CDR2 YFSETQ. Unmatched junction bases numbered 14, after V lost 7 bases and J lost 7 bases. CDR3 protein: CASRPYSGGTNEQYF. As DNA, the CDR3 is TGCGCCAGCCGTCCTTATAGCGGGGGGACTAATGAGCAGTACTTC.